This T cell receptor (beta chain) was obtained from a study of HIV-infected patients and healthy controls. The CDR3 spans 16 residues. Looked up from germline, CDR1 is SGHAT and CDR2 is FQNNGV. J gave up 3 bases and V 5 bases, and 13 bases lay outside the gene matches. Each CDR3 protein is one row after TCRdb ran MiXCR on the 5' RACE reads. The sample includes 15,000 to 20,000 distinct CDR3 sequences, around a fifth seen only once; the top ten take around 35%. This clonotype was seen repeatedly, ten times or more. The chain employs TRBV11-2 and TRBJ2-7, with TRBD2 identical over 7 bases. The sample comprised CD8+ T cells from blood. The TCR sequence derives from a human donor in good health. CDR3 residues: CASSTASGTNYYEQYF. The CDR3 DNA reads TGTGCCAGCAGCACGGCTTCCGGGACTAATTACTACGAGCAGTACTTC.